The text below deals with one T cell receptor beta chain. This entry belongs to a study of cytomegalovirus exposure and HLA in healthy donors. Both 60 Vbeta primers and 13 Jbeta primers went into the PCR. Sequencing used immunoSEQ multiplex PCR; TCRdb keeps in-frame clones, though not all of them. Found here are about 130,000 clones, over 15% of them singletons; the top ten hold roughly 2.7%. Trimming cost V 4 bases and J 2 bases, with 12 bases left between them. In germline, CDR1 is SNHLY, CDR2 FYNNEI. The CDR3 consists of 14 residues. The chain joins TRBV2 to TRBJ2-7, with D perhaps matching TRBD2 (6 bases). This clonotype was obtained from a female donor in good health and CMV-seropositive. The sequencing input was PBMCs. CDR3 amino acids: CASSALAVTYEQYF. For the CDR3, the DNA is TGTGCCAGCAGTGCATTAGCGGTGACCTACGAGCAGTACTTC.